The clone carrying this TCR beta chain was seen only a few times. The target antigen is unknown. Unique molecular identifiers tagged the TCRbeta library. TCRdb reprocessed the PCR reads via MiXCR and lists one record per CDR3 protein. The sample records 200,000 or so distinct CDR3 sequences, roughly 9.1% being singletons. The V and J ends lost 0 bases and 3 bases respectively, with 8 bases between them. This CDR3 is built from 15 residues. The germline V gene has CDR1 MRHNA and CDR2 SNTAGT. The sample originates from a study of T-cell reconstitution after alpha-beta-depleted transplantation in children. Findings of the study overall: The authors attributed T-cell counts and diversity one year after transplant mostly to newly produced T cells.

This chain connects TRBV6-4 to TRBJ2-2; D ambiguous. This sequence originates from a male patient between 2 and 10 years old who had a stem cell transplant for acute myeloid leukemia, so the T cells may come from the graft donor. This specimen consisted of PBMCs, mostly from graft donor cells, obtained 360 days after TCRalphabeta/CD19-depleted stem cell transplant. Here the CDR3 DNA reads TGTGCCAGCAGTGACTCGGGCTTACACACCGGGGAGCTGTTTTTT. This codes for CASSDSGLHTGELFF.